The 9 T cell receptor beta chains listed next were all sequenced from one sample in a study of post-analysis software for immune sequencing data (dated by TCRdb to 2015 to 2017). Libraries were made using PCR. Sequencing instrument: Illumina HiSeq 2500. To reduce PCR and sequencing biases, unique molecular identifiers were built into the TCR beta cDNA libraries. Clones were called with MiXCR by TCRdb after fastp trimmed the public reads at Q25, and only in-frame beta chains were retained. CDR3 protein sequences are deduplicated, and each keeps its most common genes and DNA. The sample records some 690,000 distinct CDR3 sequences, 55% to 60% of which are singletons. Around 10% of the sample rests with the top ten. General conclusions and limits of the study: Four to six TRBV segments, including TRBV5-6, TRBV5-1 and TRBV20-1, were significantly more frequent in patients than controls.

These receptors lack a known antigen. The sequenced sample consisted of blood. These receptors all come from a girl aged 2 to 9 with multiple sclerosis.

This clonotype was counted a single time. The chain uses TRBV9 and TRBJ2-1; 8 nucleotides line up with TRBD1. CDR1 and CDR2 from the germline V gene are SGDLS and YYNGEE. Germline trimming cut 3 bases from V and 4 bases from J; bases unmatched to any gene: 6. The CDR3 runs to 15 residues. The DNA of the CDR3 is TGTGCCAGCAGCGAGGGGACAGGAGCTTACAATGAGCAGTTCTTC. Translation: CASSEGTGAYNEQFF. Full variable domain (remainder filled in from reference TRBV9 and TRBJ2-1): DSGVTQTPKHLITATGQRVTLRCSPRSGDLSVYWYQQSLDQGLQFLIQYYNGEERAKGNILERFSAQQFPDLHSELNLSSLELGDSALYFCASSEGTGAYNEQFFGPGTRLTVL.

The chain couples TRBV9 to TRBJ2-7; 10 bases map to TRBD2. The CDR3 consists of 15 residues. The germline CDR1 and CDR2 sequences are SGDLS and YYNGEE. V shed 2 bases and J 3 bases; nucleotides not matched to a gene: 5. The CDR3 loop is CASSVGAGGHYEQYF. The CDR3 DNA follows: TGTGCCAGCAGCGTTGGAGCGGGAGGGCACTACGAGCAGTACTTC.

This sequence joins TRBV10-3 and TRBJ2-7, with 9 nucleotides matching TRBD1. J lost 0 bases, V lost 10 bases, and 7 bases had no gene match. CDR3 length: 14 amino acids. Germline V gives CDR1 ENHRY, CDR2 SYGVKD. The CDR3 loop is CATRTGDISYEQYF. Written as DNA, the CDR3 is TGTGCCACCCGGACAGGGGACATCTCCTACGAGCAGTACTTC.

The chain links TRBV20-1 to TRBJ2-5; D is unresolved. The CDR3 has 13 residues. V was clipped by 3 bases and J by 5 bases, with 13 bases between them. The V gene's germline CDR1 is DFQATT and CDR2 SNEGSKA (reference sequence). The CDR3 DNA follows: TGCAGTGCTAGGGAAGGCCGGATGGAGACCCAGTACTTC. Translating gives CSAREGRMETQYF.

This chain uses TRBV10-3 with TRBJ2-5; 10 bases are a match to TRBD2. The ends lost 6 bases at V and 3 bases at J; junction bases unmatched: 4. The CDR3 extends over 14 amino acids. The germline V gene encodes CDR1 ENHRY and CDR2 SYGVKD. CDR3 DNA sequence: TGTGCCATCAGGGCGGGACTAGCGAAAGAGACCCAGTACTTC. It is translated as CAIRAGLAKETQYF.

This clonotype was observed a few times. This sequence joins TRBV12-3 or TRBV12-4 and TRBJ2-2; 9 nucleotides align to TRBD1. The CDR3 covers 14 residues. The J segment lost 5 bases and the V segment lost 4 bases, leaving 2 bases of the junction unmatched. CDR3 sequence reads: CASSSGTGTGELFF. CDR3 nucleotide sequence: TGTGCCAGCAGTTCTGGGACAGGGACCGGGGAGCTGTTTTTT.

The V and J genes are TRBV11-2 and TRBJ1-2, with 9 bases identical to TRBD1. CDR3 length: 14 amino acids. Germline V CDR1 and CDR2: SGHAT, FQNNGV. Germline trimming cut 2 bases from V and 4 bases from J; bases unmatched to any gene: 2. CDR3 sequence (DNA): TGTGCCAGCAGCTTACAACAGGGGGCCTATGGCTACACCTTC. It translates to CASSLQQGAYGYTF.

This clonotype was observed a few times. The chain has TRBV12-3 or TRBV12-4 and TRBJ2-2; D tentatively reads TRBD1 or TRBD2 (5 bases each). Trimming pared 1 base from V and 0 bases from J, leaving 21 bases between. CDR3 length: 20 residues. In DNA, the CDR3 is TGTGCCAGCAGTTTAGTACGAGGGGCCAACATGTTCGCGAACACCGGGGAGCTGTTTTTT. Translation gives CASSLVRGANMFANTGELFF.

A few counts support this clonotype. CDR3 DNA: TGTGCCAGCAGTTACTCAGCGGGGTTGCATGAGCAGTTCTTC. It translates to CASSYSAGLHEQFF. This sequence joins TRBV6-2 or TRBV6-3 and TRBJ2-1; 7 bases line up with TRBD2. The CDR3 consists of 14 residues. The V gene's germline CDR1 is MNHEY and CDR2 SVGEGT. Germline trimming cut 0 bases from V and 8 bases from J; bases unmatched to any gene: 4.